A selection of T cell receptor beta chains follows, all from one sample in a study of blood T cells in healthy people across ages. TCRdb re-called the 5' RACE reads through MiXCR, storing one row per CDR3 protein. The data show about 1,400,000 distinct CDR3 sequences, 59% seen once. Source material: blood. The receptor set was obtained from a man aged 18-30 years in good health. Each CDR3 is given without its conserved first and last residue. The order of the fields is V gene, CDR3 protein.

V gene: TRBV12-3/TRBV12-4; CDR3 protein: ASRLDTDTQY
V gene: TRBV6-5; CDR3 protein: ASSYRSAGTDTQY
V gene: TRBV20-1; CDR3 protein: SARDEDRPYEQY
V gene: TRBV4-1; CDR3 protein: ASSEGQGKRTQY
V gene: TRBV3-1; CDR3 protein: ADFSYEQY
V gene: TRBV3-1; CDR3 protein: ASSQASSGRQH
V gene: TRBV18; CDR3 protein: ASSPPVPDSPLH
V gene: TRBV5-1; CDR3 protein: ASSLVAGLREKLF
V gene: TRBV4-1; CDR3 protein: ASSQGLDGPGEQF
V gene: TRBV28; CDR3 protein: ASRVQGWDQPQH
V gene: TRBV3-1; CDR3 protein: ASKQGLTGPREKLF
V gene: TRBV5-1; CDR3 protein: ASSLEEGSNEQF
V gene: TRBV21-1; CDR3 protein: ASSKAQHPNTEAF
V gene: TRBV6-5; CDR3 protein: ASSYSPGRNTEAF
V gene: TRBV20-1; CDR3 protein: SANLGVVYGYT
V gene: TRBV6-1; CDR3 protein: ASTQCGSEKLF
V gene: TRBV4-2; CDR3 protein: ASSQDGRGVPDTQY
V gene: TRBV7-2; CDR3 protein: ASSYPRLAAGGVLETQY
V gene: TRBV5-1; CDR3 protein: ASSLASQGMYEQY
V gene: TRBV5-6; CDR3 protein: ASSLEAARGTQY
V gene: TRBV20-1; CDR3 protein: SAWPGMEGKNIQY
V gene: TRBV21-1; CDR3 protein: ASSFAPGQAEQF
V gene: TRBV20-1; CDR3 protein: SARALNPGQGNGETQY
V gene: TRBV7-2; CDR3 protein: ASSLAGQGWDEQY
V gene: TRBV6-6; CDR3 protein: ASSPLEDQETQY
V gene: TRBV5-1; CDR3 protein: ASSRVGRGEQF
V gene: TRBV6-6; CDR3 protein: AGIRAENTGELF
V gene: TRBV2; CDR3 protein: ASRKNWGEKNGYT
V gene: TRBV28; CDR3 protein: ASSLGTFYVKQY
V gene: TRBV20-1; CDR3 protein: SARGTGTSGYNEQF
V gene: TRBV7-9; CDR3 protein: ASSLRPGDADTQY
V gene: TRBV4-1; CDR3 protein: ASSQVLRGMNTEAF
V gene: TRBV13; CDR3 protein: ASSLYEMGEKLF
V gene: TRBV20-1; CDR3 protein: SANPRQHTGELF
V gene: TRBV6-1; CDR3 protein: ASSHETGLHGYT
V gene: TRBV5-5; CDR3 protein: ASSLGQAPYNEQF
V gene: TRBV3-1; CDR3 protein: ASRGTGGYNEKLF
V gene: TRBV11-2; CDR3 protein: ASSLETPYNEQF
V gene: TRBV29-1; CDR3 protein: SVEVQDSRLKY
V gene: TRBV27; CDR3 protein: ASIGLESSYNEQF
V gene: TRBV12-3/TRBV12-4; CDR3 protein: ASRPRDRGLETQY
V gene: TRBV20-1; CDR3 protein: SAGPFIGSNYGYT
V gene: TRBV29-1; CDR3 protein: SVGQGASGYT